A single sample gave rise to the 25 T cell receptor beta chains below, sequenced in a study of T cell repertoires in cytomegalovirus infection. These receptors' targets are unknown. TCRdb used MiXCR to reprocess the reads, holding one entry per CDR3 protein. The sample has about 570,000 distinct CDR3 sequences, approximately 40% seen once; the top ten hold 48%. Specimen: cultured PBMCs, collected from culture after CMV antigen stimulation. All receptors come from a human donor in good health (CMV status not recorded). Some clones in this sample may be carry-over from other donors' samples.

In its sample, this clonotype was seen a few times. The rearrangement joins TRBV12-3 or TRBV12-4 to TRBJ2-5; 8 bases fit TRBD1. The CDR3 is made up of 18 amino acids. V lost 3 bases and J lost 5; bases outside the gene matches: 17. The CDR3 DNA is TGTGCCAGCAGTTTGTTTTTCGGGCAGGACAGGGTCTGGGAGACCCAGTACTTC. Protein product: CASSLFFGQDRVWETQYF.

This clonotype came up a few times. CDR3 nucleotides: TGTGCCAGCAGCTTACCCCTAGCGGGGGGGCTCGGAGATACGCAGTATTTT. As protein: CASSLPLAGGLGDTQYF. V and J are TRBV7-8 and TRBJ2-3, with 12 bases that match TRBD2. J was trimmed by 5 bases and V by 2 bases; bases with no gene match: 8. Germline assignment: CDR1 SGHVS and CDR2 FQNEAQ. This CDR3 has 17 amino acids.

The chain is built from TRBV27 and TRBJ2-7; D call uncertain. Germline CDR1 MNHEY, CDR2 SMNVEV (reference sequence). With 5 bases removed from V and 7 bases from J, the gap between germline ends came to 21 bases. CDR3 length: 15 amino acids. The CDR3 DNA follows: TGTGCCAGCAGTCAAGTTCCGCCCCGAATCGGGGAGCAGTACTTC. Protein sequence: CASSQVPPRIGEQYF.

The chain recombines TRBV7-2 with TRBJ2-3; 16 positions match TRBD2. Trimming removed 6 bases from V and 9 bases from J; junction bases left unmatched: 9. CDR1 is SGHTA, CDR2 FQGNSA, per germline. The CDR3 covers 16 residues. CDR3 amino acids: CASSSGLAGGIGTQYF. DNA of the CDR3: TGTGCCAGCAGTTCGGGACTAGCGGGGGGGATCGGAACGCAGTATTTT.

This clonotype was counted a few times. The chain has TRBV7-6 and TRBJ2-3; TRBD2 aligns across 14 bases. This CDR3 comprises 17 residues. With V trimmed by 4 bases and J by 6 bases, 9 bases remained unmatched. In germline, CDR1 is SGHVS, CDR2 FNYEAQ. CDR3 bases: TGTGCCAGCAGCTCCCGACTAGCGGGAGGGCTGGGGGATACGCAGTATTTT. This translates into CASSSRLAGGLGDTQYF.

This clonotype was seen only a few times. The J gene is TRBJ2-2, the V gene TRBV7-6, with 7 bases identical to TRBD1. The CDR3 totals 17 residues. Germline lookup yields CDR1 SGHVS and CDR2 FNYEAQ. The J segment lost 6 bases and the V segment lost 8 bases, leaving 18 bases of the junction unmatched. CDR3 protein: CASSPGRDRVASGELFF. As DNA, the CDR3 is TGTGCCAGCTCCCCAGGCCGGGACAGAGTCGCCTCCGGGGAGCTGTTTTTT. Using reference TRBV7-6 and TRBJ2-2 for the parts outside the CDR3, the full variable domain is GAGVSQSPRYKVTKRGQDVALRCDPISGHVSLYWYRQALGQGPEFLTYFNYEAQQDKSGLPNDRFSAERPEGSISTLTIQRTEQRDSAMYRCASSPGRDRVASGELFFGEGSRLTVL.

This clonotype was detected only a few times. The chain couples TRBV7-9 to TRBJ1-3; D unclear. V lost 5 bases to trimming and J lost 8 bases, with 10 bases between them. CDR3 size: 12 residues. Germline CDR1 SEHNR, CDR2 FQNEAQ (reference sequence). CDR3 DNA: TGTGCCAGCAGCCCCACCGGAGACACCATATATTTT. This sequence encodes CASSPTGDTIYF.

The rearrangement joins TRBV5-1 to TRBJ2-1, with 9 bases matching TRBD1. CDR3 length: 14 amino acids. V dropped 4 bases and J dropped 5; count of bases not matched to a gene: 4. Germline CDR1 and CDR2: SGHRS and YFSETQ. CDR3 region: CASSQGQGNNEQFF. CDR3 nucleotides: TGCGCCAGCAGCCAAGGACAGGGGAACAATGAGCAGTTCTTC.

The chain has TRBV7-2 and TRBJ2-2; D not certain. The germline V gene has CDR1 SGHTA and CDR2 FQGNSA. The CDR3 covers 13 residues. Trimming pared 2 bases from V and 7 bases from J, leaving 8 bases between. The CDR3 loop is CASSLREGGELFF. The CDR3 bases are TGTGCCAGCAGCTTAAGGGAAGGCGGGGAGCTGTTTTTT. The full variable domain, completed using reference TRBV7-2 and TRBJ2-2, is GAGVSQSPSNKVTEKGKDVELRCDPISGHTALYWYRQSLGQGLEFLIYFQGNSAPDKSGLPSDRFSAERTGGSVSTLTIQRTQQEDSAVYLCASSLREGGELFFGEGSRLTVL.

This clonotype was found many times. This chain connects TRBV7-2 to TRBJ2-3; TRBD2 might be the D (5 bases). This CDR3 is 14 amino acids long. Trimming took off 5 bases at V and 2 bases at J, with 11 bases between the two ends. Germline V lookup: CDR1 SGHTA, CDR2 FQGNSA. For the CDR3, the DNA is TGTGCCAGCAGCCCGGGATCCTCCACAGATACGCAGTATTTT. This sequence encodes CASSPGSSTDTQYF.

The J gene is TRBJ1-5, the V gene TRBV10-3; D is unresolved. Trimming stripped 0 bases from V and 9 bases from J, with 9 bases between. Germline loops: CDR1 ENHRY, CDR2 SYGVKD. The CDR3 spans 13 residues. CDR3 in amino acids: CAISESAGAPQHF. The CDR3 DNA is TGTGCCATCAGTGAGTCGGCAGGAGCGCCCCAGCATTTT.

This clonotype was seen more than once but under ten times. The rearrangement joins TRBV6-5 to TRBJ2-6; TRBD1 agrees at 11 bases. CDR3 size: 16 residues. The germline V gene has CDR1 MNHEY and CDR2 SVGAGI. The V gene end was trimmed by 5 bases and the J gene end by 2 bases; junction bases not matched to a gene: 2. The CDR3 reads CASSRTGGAGANVLTF. The CDR3 bases are TGTGCCAGCAGTCGGACAGGGGGCGCTGGGGCCAACGTCCTGACTTTC.

The chain recombines TRBV24-1 with TRBJ2-3; D may match TRBD1 or TRBD2 (6 bases each). Looked up from germline, CDR1 is KGHDR and CDR2 is SFDVKD. This CDR3 region has 12 residues. V was pared by 9 bases and J by 2 bases, with 8 bases between. CDR3 amino acids: CATSGATDTQYF. For the CDR3, the DNA is TGTGCCACCTCGGGGGCCACAGATACGCAGTATTTT.

The rearrangement uses TRBV4-2 and TRBJ2-2; D ambiguous. CDR1 and CDR2 (germline): LGHNA, YNFKEQ. Trimming removed 0 bases at V and 6 bases at J, with 11 bases between. The CDR3 extends over 15 amino acids. The CDR3 loop is CASSQETGLAGELFF. Written as DNA, the CDR3 is TGTGCCAGCAGCCAAGAGACCGGTCTCGCCGGGGAGCTGTTTTTT.

Comments on this clonotype: The conserved closing phenylalanine or tryptophan is absent in this CDR3, likely reflecting a read error. The chain links TRBV7-6 to TRBJ2-3, with D tentatively TRBD2 (5 bases). Between the trimmed V and J ends, which lost 1 base and 1 base, there was a span of 12 bases. Germline V gives CDR1 SGHVS, CDR2 FNYEAQ. The CDR3 covers 16 residues. CDR3 sequence reads: CASSLGWVGGTDTQYL. The CDR3 region has the DNA TGTGCCAGCAGCTTAGGCTGGGTGGGAGGCACAGATACGCAGTATTTG.

The chain carries TRBV7-2 and TRBJ2-7; 7 positions match TRBD1. Looked up from germline, CDR1 is SGHTA and CDR2 is FQGNSA. The length of the CDR3 is 16 residues. Trimming cost V 7 bases and J 2 bases; bases outside gene matches: 14. In DNA form, the CDR3 reads TGTGCCAGCACCATTGGGGCAGGGGGTTCTGCCTACGAGCAGTACTTC. Protein sequence: CASTIGAGGSAYEQYF. Drawing the rest from reference TRBV7-2 and TRBJ2-7, the complete variable domain is GAGVSQSPSNKVTEKGKDVELRCDPISGHTALYWYRQSLGQGLEFLIYFQGNSAPDKSGLPSDRFSAERTGGSVSTLTIQRTQQEDSAVYLCASTIGAGGSAYEQYFGPGTRLTVT.

This chain connects TRBV25-1 to TRBJ2-2; possibly TRBD1 or TRBD2 for D (5 bases each). In germline, CDR1 is MGHDK, CDR2 SYGVNS. Trimming took 6 bases from V and 6 from J, leaving 11 bases between them. This CDR3 contains 13 residues. DNA for the CDR3: TGTGCCAGCAGGGGACCAGCTCCCGGGGAGCTGTTTTTT. Protein: CASRGPAPGELFF. Supplemented by reference TRBV25-1 and TRBJ2-2, the full variable domain reads EADIYQTPRYLVIGTGKKITLECSQTMGHDKMYWYQQDPGMELHLIHYSYGVNSTEKGDLSSESTVSRIRTEHFPLTLESARPSHTSQYLCASRGPAPGELFFGEGSRLTVL.

The genes are TRBV5-1 and TRBJ1-2; the match to TRBD1 covers 8 bases. V shed 6 bases, J shed 7 bases, and the junction held 14 bases outside the gene matches. The CDR3 covers 15 residues. Germline CDR1 is SGHRS and CDR2 is YFSETQ. The CDR3 region is CASNPGDRLGLGYTF. Written as DNA, the CDR3 is TGCGCCAGCAACCCAGGGGACAGGTTGGGACTTGGCTACACCTTC.

The rearrangement links TRBV20-1 to TRBJ1-3; TRBD1 is a possible D gene (5 bases). Germline assignment: CDR1 DFQATT and CDR2 SNEGSKA (reference sequence). V dropped 0 bases and J dropped 0 bases, with 9 bases sitting between them. This CDR3 has 15 residues. CDR3 protein: CSARDDSVSGNTIYF. The CDR3 DNA sequence: TGCAGTGCTAGAGACGACAGCGTCTCTGGAAACACCATATATTTT.

CDR3 DNA sequence: TGTGCCAGCAGCATACTAAGCAGCAATGAGCAGTTCTTC. Protein product: CASSILSSNEQFF. V is TRBV12-3 or TRBV12-4 and J is TRBJ2-1; D gene ambiguous. V lost 6 bases to trimming and J lost 6 bases, with 12 bases between them. The CDR3 loop spans 13 amino acids.

This clonotype was observed a handful of times. The J gene is TRBJ1-3, the V gene TRBV9, with D uncertain. V dropped 3 bases and J dropped 8 bases, with 18 bases sitting between them. The CDR3 extends over 15 amino acids. The germline V gene encodes CDR1 SGDLS and CDR2 YYNGEE. The CDR3 DNA reads as TGTGCCAGCAGCGGGACCGTTTCCCTACGGGACACCATATATTTT. It translates to CASSGTVSLRDTIYF.

This clonotype was found many times. This chain uses TRBV7-2 with TRBJ2-5; 7 positions match TRBD1. This CDR3 is built from 14 residues. Germline V gene sequence: CDR1 SGHTA, CDR2 FQGNSA. Trimming removed 3 bases from V and 1 base from J; junction bases left unmatched: 2. The CDR3 protein is CASSFGQAQETQYF. In DNA form, the CDR3 reads TGTGCCAGCAGCTTCGGACAGGCCCAAGAGACCCAGTACTTC. Variable domain in full (rest from reference TRBV7-2 and TRBJ2-5): GAGVSQSPSNKVTEKGKDVELRCDPISGHTALYWYRQSLGQGLEFLIYFQGNSAPDKSGLPSDRFSAERTGGSVSTLTIQRTQQEDSAVYLCASSFGQAQETQYFGPGTRLLVL.

This clonotype appeared a few times. This chain connects TRBV6-2 or TRBV6-3 to TRBJ2-7; TRBD2 might be the D (5 bases). CDR1 MNHEY and CDR2 SVGEGT come from the germline V gene. The CDR3 is made up of 16 amino acids. Trimming took off 6 bases at V and 0 bases at J, with 18 bases between the two ends. CDR3 sequence (DNA): TGTGCCAGCAGCTCACGGATGAGAGGGAGCTCCTACGAGCAGTACTTC. This codes for CASSSRMRGSSYEQYF.

This sequence joins TRBV7-9 and TRBJ1-2; a possible D gene is TRBD1 (5 bases). CDR1 is SEHNR and CDR2 is FQNEAQ in the germline V gene (reference sequence). Trimming cost V 5 bases and J 5 bases, with 18 bases left between them. CDR3 length equals 15 residues. The CDR3 nucleotides read TGTGCCAGCAGCCCCTCGGGACCCGATCTTTATGGCTACACCTTC. This sequence encodes CASSPSGPDLYGYTF. Full variable domain (rest looked up from reference TRBV7-9 and TRBJ1-2): DTGVSQNPRHKITKRGQNVTFRCDPISEHNRLYWYRQTLGQGPEFLTYFQNEAQLEKSRLLSDRFSAERPKGSFSTLEIQRTEQGDSAMYLCASSPSGPDLYGYTFGSGTRLTVV.

Only a few counts were recorded for this clonotype. V usage is TRBV12-3 or TRBV12-4 and J usage is TRBJ1-2; 10 nucleotides align to TRBD1. The J segment lost 0 bases and the V segment lost 8 bases, leaving 3 bases of the junction unmatched. The CDR3 has 14 residues. CDR3 sequence: CASRQGAPNYGYTF. Written as DNA, the CDR3 is TGTGCCAGCCGACAGGGGGCTCCTAACTATGGCTACACCTTC.